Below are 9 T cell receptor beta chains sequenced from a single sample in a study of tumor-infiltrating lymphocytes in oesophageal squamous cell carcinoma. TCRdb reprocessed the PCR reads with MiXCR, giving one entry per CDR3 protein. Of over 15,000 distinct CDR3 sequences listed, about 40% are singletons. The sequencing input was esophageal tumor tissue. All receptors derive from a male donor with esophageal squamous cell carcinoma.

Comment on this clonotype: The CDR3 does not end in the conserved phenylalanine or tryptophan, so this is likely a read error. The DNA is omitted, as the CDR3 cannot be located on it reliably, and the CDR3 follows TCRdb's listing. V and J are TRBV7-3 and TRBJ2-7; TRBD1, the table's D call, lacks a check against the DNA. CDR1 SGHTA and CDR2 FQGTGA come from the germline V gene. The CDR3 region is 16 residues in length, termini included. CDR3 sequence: CASDSTGGAGGYTFGS.

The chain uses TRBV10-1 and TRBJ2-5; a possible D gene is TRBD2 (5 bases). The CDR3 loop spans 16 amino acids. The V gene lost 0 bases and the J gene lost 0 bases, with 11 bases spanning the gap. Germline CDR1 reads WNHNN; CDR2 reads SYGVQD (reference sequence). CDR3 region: CASSESRLANQETQYF. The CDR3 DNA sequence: TGCGCCAGCAGTGAGTCTCGCCTAGCCAACCAAGAGACCCAGTACTTC.

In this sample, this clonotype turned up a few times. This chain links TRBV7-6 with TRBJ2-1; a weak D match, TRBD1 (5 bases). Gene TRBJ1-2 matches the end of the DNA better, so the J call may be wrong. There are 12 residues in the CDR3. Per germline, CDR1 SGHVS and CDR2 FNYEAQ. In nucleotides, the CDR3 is TGTGCCAGCAGCCGGGACAACTATGGCTACACCTTC. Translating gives CASSRDNYGYTF.

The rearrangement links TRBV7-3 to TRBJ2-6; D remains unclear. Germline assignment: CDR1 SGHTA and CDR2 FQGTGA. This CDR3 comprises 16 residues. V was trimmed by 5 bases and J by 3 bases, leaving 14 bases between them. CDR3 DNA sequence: TGTGCCAGCAGCCCACAGATAGGGATTGGGGCCAACGTCCTGACTTTC. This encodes CASSPQIGIGANVLTF.

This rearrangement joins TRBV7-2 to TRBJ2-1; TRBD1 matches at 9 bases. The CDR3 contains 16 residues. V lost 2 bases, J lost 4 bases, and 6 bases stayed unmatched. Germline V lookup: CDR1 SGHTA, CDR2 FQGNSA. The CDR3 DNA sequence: TGTGCCAGCAGCTTAAGGGGGACAGGGAATTACAATGAGCAGTTCTTC. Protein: CASSLRGTGNYNEQFF.

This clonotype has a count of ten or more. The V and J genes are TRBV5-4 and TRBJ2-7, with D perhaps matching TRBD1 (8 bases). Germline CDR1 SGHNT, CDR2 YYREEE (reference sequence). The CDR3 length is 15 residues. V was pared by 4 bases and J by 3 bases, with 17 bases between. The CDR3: CASSQGAGEIYEQYF. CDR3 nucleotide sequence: TGTGCCAGCAGCCAGGGGGCGGGGGAGATCTACGAGCAGTACTTC.

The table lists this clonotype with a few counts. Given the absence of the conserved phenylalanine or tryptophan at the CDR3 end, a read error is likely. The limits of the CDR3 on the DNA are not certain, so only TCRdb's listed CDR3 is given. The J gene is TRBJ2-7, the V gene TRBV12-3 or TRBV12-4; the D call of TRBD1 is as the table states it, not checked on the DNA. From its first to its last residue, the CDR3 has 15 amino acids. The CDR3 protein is CASSLDRVNGYTFGS.

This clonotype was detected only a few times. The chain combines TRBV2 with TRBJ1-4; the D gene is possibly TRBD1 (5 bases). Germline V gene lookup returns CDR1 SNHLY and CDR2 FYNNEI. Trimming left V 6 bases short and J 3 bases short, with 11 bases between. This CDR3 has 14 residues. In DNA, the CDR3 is TGTGCCAGCAGCGGGGACTCAGCTAATGAAAAACTGTTTTTT. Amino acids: CASSGDSANEKLFF.

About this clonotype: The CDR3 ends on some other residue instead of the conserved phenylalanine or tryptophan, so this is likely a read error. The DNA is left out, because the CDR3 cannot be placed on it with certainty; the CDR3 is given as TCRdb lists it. The CDR3 reads CASSPTGGYEQYFGA. This rearrangement joins TRBV7-6 to TRBJ2-3; the table gives TRBD1 as D, unverified against the DNA. A total of 15 residues make up the CDR3, ends included. CDR1 is SGHVS and CDR2 is FNYEAQ in the germline V gene.